This TCR beta chain was sequenced during a study of T-cell reconstitution after alpha-beta-depleted transplantation in children. It was with unique molecular identifiers that the TCRbeta library was prepared. TCRdb called the PCR reads again in MiXCR, with one record for every CDR3 protein. The table lists about 540,000 distinct CDR3 sequences, about 16% of them singletons, with 3.3% in the top ten. V lost 6 bases to trimming and J lost 6 bases, with 15 bases between them. The length of the CDR3 is 15 residues. The clonotype was recovered from a human donor who donated a stem cell graft to a child with acute lymphoblastic leukemia. The V call is TRBV12-3 or TRBV12-4, the J call TRBJ1-6, with D possibly matching TRBD1 (5 bases). The sequenced sample was PBMCs from the stem cell graft donor, obtained from the stem cell graft. DNA of the CDR3: TGTGCCAGCAGCCGCAGGGCAGGGATTAATTCACCCCTCCACTTT. This encodes CASSRRAGINSPLHF.